This entry features one TCR beta chain sequence. This record comes from a study of blood T cell repertoires in COVID-19. About the study: Both acute and convalescent COVID-19 samples were obtained from the United States, Italy and Spain.

TCRdb keeps only in-frame clones here, not all; method: immunoSEQ multiplex PCR. The sample has some 180,000 clones, more than 75% seen once. Enrolled during active infection, Seattle patients were then followed longitudinally. Germline values: CDR1 SGHNT, CDR2 YYREEE (reference sequence). Losses at the gene ends were 4 bases for V and 1 base for J; bases not matched to a gene: 11. The CDR3 sequence is 17 residues long. The sequence derives from a woman aged 80 or over with COVID-19, enrolled during active disease. The chain uses TRBV5-4 and TRBJ2-3, with 8 bases lining up with TRBD1. What was sequenced was peripheral blood. CDR3 DNA: TGTGCCAGCAGCCAAAGGACAGGGACCCTCGGCACAGATACGCAGTATTTT. It codes for CASSQRTGTLGTDTQYF. The whole variable domain, filled in from reference TRBV5-4 and TRBJ2-3, reads ETGVTQSPTHLIKTRGQQVTLRCSSQSGHNTVSWYQQALGQGPQFIFQYYREEENGRGNFPPRFSGLQFPNYSSELNVNALELDDSALYLCASSQRTGTLGTDTQYFGPGTRLTVL.